This T cell receptor beta chain emerged from a study of shared clonotypes between healthy human individuals. About 30,000 T cell genomes (approximately 180 ng DNA) went into each sorted-subset replicate. Sequencing used immunoSEQ multiplex PCR; TCRdb keeps in-frame clones, though not all of them. The sample contains approximately 1,000,000 clones, 60% to 80% of which appear only once. In its sample, this clone was seen many times. Its antigen is not identified. Findings and caveats of the study: Compared with clonotypes that all four donors shared, non-shared clonotypes had lower generation probabilities. Blood alone was sampled, and tissue repertoires likely differ.

CDR1 and CDR2 from the germline V gene are LGHNA and YNFKEQ. The CDR3 loop spans 13 amino acids. V lost 0 bases to trimming and J lost 8 bases, with 10 bases between them. This receptor was taken from a man younger than 35 in good health. Some clones in this sample may be carry-over from other donors' samples. The specimen was memory CD4+ T cells from PBMCs. As for subset: CD45RA-negative fraction. This chain uses TRBV4-2 with TRBJ1-1; D is unclear. The CDR3: CASSQEMAGEAFF. The CDR3 bases are TGTGCCAGCAGCCAAGAGATGGCGGGGGAAGCTTTCTTT.